This entry lists 28 T cell receptor beta chains sequenced from one sample in a study of cytomegalovirus exposure and HLA in healthy donors. It was with 60 Vbeta and 13 Jbeta primers that the PCR ran. Assay: immunoSEQ multiplex PCR; the TCRdb copy retains only in-frame clones and omits some. This sample has roughly 280,000 clones, with around 66% found just once. Material for sequencing was PBMCs. The receptors were gathered from a female donor in good health and CMV-seronegative.

The chain is built from TRBV19 and TRBJ1-3; 7 positions match TRBD1. J lost 4 bases, V lost 9 bases, and 3 bases had no gene match. Germline CDR1 is LNHDA and CDR2 is SQIVND (reference sequence). The CDR3 has 12 amino acids. The DNA for the CDR3 is TGTGCCAGCGCCAGGGGGGGAAACACCATATATTTT. The encoded protein is CASARGGNTIYF.

The V gene is TRBV16, the J gene TRBJ2-5; maybe TRBD2 (5 bases). This CDR3 has 14 amino acids. Germline CDR1 and CDR2: KGHSY and FQNENV. The V and J ends lost 3 bases and 1 base respectively, with 9 bases between them. The chain's CDR3 is CASSHGRGQETQYF. The CDR3 region has the DNA TGTGCCAGCAGCCACGGACGGGGCCAAGAGACCCAGTACTTC.

The chain carries TRBV13 and TRBJ2-1; D possibly corresponds to TRBD1 (5 bases). The germline V gene has CDR1 PRHDT and CDR2 FYEKMQ (reference sequence). V was clipped by 5 bases and J by 5 bases, with 13 bases between them. CDR3 size: 14 residues. The CDR3 coding sequence is TGTGCCAGCAGCCGACAGAGTTCCAACAATGAGCAGTTCTTC. This gives the protein CASSRQSSNNEQFF.

This sequence joins TRBV7-6 and TRBJ2-1, with TRBD2 identical over 8 bases. With 4 bases clipped from V and 10 bases from J, the junction kept 6 bases outside the gene matches. Germline V lookup: CDR1 SGHVS, CDR2 FNYEAQ. This CDR3 has 13 amino acids. This CDR3 is CASSSETSVEQFF. The CDR3 DNA is TGTGCCAGCAGCTCCGAGACTAGCGTGGAGCAGTTCTTC.

The V gene is TRBV28, the J gene TRBJ1-5, with D perhaps TRBD1 (5 bases). This CDR3 has 15 amino acids. Per germline, CDR1 MDHEN and CDR2 SYDVKM. With 6 bases removed from V and 0 bases from J, the gap between germline ends came to 12 bases. The CDR3 loop is CASSSDRSSNQPQHF. In nucleotides, the CDR3 is TGTGCCAGCAGCTCCGACAGATCTAGCAATCAGCCCCAGCATTTT.

In regard to this clone: The germline gene is not matched at one end of the junction; a read error may be the cause. Other DNA sequences of this sample code for an identical CDR3. V is TRBV6-1 and J is TRBJ1-6; TRBD1 agrees at 9 bases. In germline, CDR1 is MNHNS, CDR2 SASEGT. This CDR3 spans 15 amino acids. The CDR3 loop reads CASSDPGQGNSPLHF. CDR3 bases: TGTGCCAGCAGTGACCCGGGACAGGGAAATTCCCCCCTCCACTTT.

CDR3 nucleotides: TGTGCCAGCATGGTCAGTGTCTCCTACGAGCAGTACTTC. As protein: CASMVSVSYEQYF. This chain joins TRBV28 and TRBJ2-7; D remains unclear. Per germline, CDR1 MDHEN and CDR2 SYDVKM. The CDR3 covers 13 residues. Trimming left V 7 bases short and J 0 bases short, with 10 bases between.

Comment on this clone: An end of the junction does not agree with germline; a read error may underlie this. The chain links TRBV6-5 to TRBJ2-1, with D perhaps matching TRBD2 (5 bases). The V gene's germline CDR1 is MNHEY and CDR2 SVGAGI. This CDR3 comprises 13 residues. Written as DNA, the CDR3 is TGTGCCTGCAGTCGGAGTGAGGGCAATGAGCAGTTCTTC. Protein product: CACSRSEGNEQFF.

The rearrangement links TRBV10-2 to TRBJ2-7; D remains ambiguous. The ends were cut back, 2 bases at V and 3 bases at J, with 5 bases in the middle. CDR1 is WSHSY and CDR2 is SAAADI in the germline V gene. This CDR3 is built from 12 residues. CDR3 region: CASSEVLYEQYF. The DNA of the CDR3 is TGCGCCAGCAGTGAGGTCCTCTACGAGCAGTACTTC.

As regards this clone: Other DNA sequences in this sample translate to the same CDR3. The rearrangement links TRBV7-2 to TRBJ1-5; D unresolved. The CDR3 has 14 amino acids. Trimming shortened V by 5 bases and J by 0 bases, and 8 bases separated the two germline ends. The germline V gene has CDR1 SGHTA and CDR2 FQGNSA. The CDR3 is CASSPYTSNQPQHF. In nucleotides, the CDR3 is TGTGCCAGCAGCCCATACACTAGCAATCAGCCCCAGCATTTT.

The chain couples TRBV5-6 to TRBJ2-7; a weak D match, TRBD1 (5 bases). V shed 0 bases and J shed 1 base, with 14 bases lying between them. Germline V gene lookup returns CDR1 SGHDT and CDR2 YYEEEE. The CDR3 totals 16 residues. CDR3 sequence (DNA): TGTGCCAGCAGCTTGGAGTTGGGGCAGGTATCCTACGAGCAGTACTTC. Translated: CASSLELGQVSYEQYF.

As for this clone: This sample includes further DNA sequences coding for the same CDR3. The rearrangement uses TRBV4-1 and TRBJ1-4, with TRBD1 matching over 7 bases. The CDR3 is 15 amino acids. V lost 1 base, J lost 11 bases, and 10 bases stayed unmatched. The germline CDR1 and CDR2 sequences are MGHRA and YSYEKL. This CDR3 reads CASSQVPGQSEKLFF. The CDR3 coding sequence is TGCGCCAGCAGCCAAGTACCGGGACAGAGTGAGAAACTGTTTTTT.

CDR3 sequence reads: CASSPPGAYGYTF. In nucleotides, the CDR3 is TGTGCCAGCAGCCCCCCTGGGGCGTACGGCTACACCTTC. The chain has TRBV7-9 and TRBJ1-2, with D possibly being TRBD1 (5 bases). The CDR3 is 13 amino acids. CDR1 SEHNR and CDR2 FQNEAQ come from the germline V gene (reference sequence). The ends were cut back, 5 bases at V and 8 bases at J, with 15 bases in the middle.

The V call is TRBV7-3, the J call TRBJ2-7; a weak D match, TRBD1 (5 bases). The CDR3 has 16 amino acids. Trimming took off 0 bases at V and 5 bases at J, with 17 bases between the two ends. Per the germline V gene, CDR1 is SGHTA and CDR2 is FQGTGA. CDR3 protein: CASSLTNRPRTNEQYF. The CDR3 nucleotides are TGTGCCAGCAGCTTAACCAACAGGCCACGGACCAACGAGCAGTACTTC.

The rearrangement uses TRBV5-5 and TRBJ1-1; 8 bases agree with TRBD1. Germline values: CDR1 SGHKS, CDR2 YYEKEE (reference sequence). Germline trimming cut 0 bases from V and 5 bases from J; bases unmatched to any gene: 6. The CDR3 is 15 amino acids. The CDR3, as DNA: TGTGCCAGCAGCTTGGAACCCAGGGGGCTTACTGAAGCTTTCTTT. Translation: CASSLEPRGLTEAFF.

V gene TRBV7-3 combines with J gene TRBJ2-7; TRBD1 matches 9 bases. The CDR3 length is 15 residues. The germline V gene has CDR1 SGHTA and CDR2 FQGTGA. The trim removed 5 bases at V and 3 bases at J, leaving 8 bases unmatched. In DNA, the CDR3 is TGTGCCAGCAGCAGGGGACAGGGTTTTGGCTACGAGCAGTACTTC. This encodes CASSRGQGFGYEQYF. The full variable domain, rest sourced from reference TRBV7-3 and TRBJ2-7, is GAGVSQTPSNKVTEKGKYVELRCDPISGHTALYWYRQSLGQGPEFLIYFQGTGAADDSGLPNDRFFAVRPEGSVSTLKIQRTERGDSAVYLCASSRGQGFGYEQYFGPGTRLTVT.

This chain connects TRBV28 to TRBJ2-3; D is perhaps TRBD2 (5 bases). V gave up 5 bases and J gave up 9 bases, with 18 bases separating them. This CDR3 contains 14 residues. Per germline, CDR1 MDHEN and CDR2 SYDVKM. CDR3 residues: CASSIARRAVTQYF. The CDR3 DNA follows: TGTGCCAGCAGTATAGCGCGAAGGGCGGTCACGCAGTATTTT.

This chain uses TRBV27 with TRBJ1-1; 8 bases fit TRBD1. This CDR3 is built from 16 residues. Germline CDR1 is MNHEY and CDR2 is SMNVEV (reference sequence). The junction had 11 bases not matched to a gene; V was cut back by 4 bases and J by 4 bases. The CDR3 DNA sequence: TGTGCCAGCAGTTCCCCCGCGACAGGGGTGAGCACTGAAGCTTTCTTT. Encoded protein: CASSSPATGVSTEAFF.

The chain links TRBV5-1 to TRBJ2-7, with D perhaps matching TRBD2 (6 bases). V shed 2 bases and J shed 1 base, with 10 bases lying between them. This CDR3 contains 14 residues. Germline loops: CDR1 SGHRS, CDR2 YFSETQ. The CDR3: CASSFRAGSYEQYF. The CDR3 DNA follows: TGCGCCAGCAGCTTCAGAGCGGGTTCCTACGAGCAGTACTTC.

The DNA of the CDR3 is TGTGCCAGCAGCTTGGGGGGCGGGGACAGGTTGACCGGAGAGTTCTTC. Residues: CASSLGGGDRLTGEFF. The genes are TRBV5-5 and TRBJ2-1, with 8 bases aligning to TRBD1. The CDR3 has 16 amino acids. V was pared by 0 bases and J by 14 bases, with 16 bases of the junction left unmatched. Germline CDR1 is SGHKS and CDR2 is YYEKEE (reference sequence).

The V gene is TRBV28, the J gene TRBJ1-2; D is unresolved. Germline V lookup: CDR1 MDHEN, CDR2 SYDVKM. The CDR3 totals 20 residues. V lost 2 bases and J 2 bases, leaving 27 bases between the germline ends. CDR3 in amino acids: CASSLSGVGVVGRMNYGYTF. DNA of the CDR3: TGTGCCAGCAGTTTAAGCGGAGTGGGTGTCGTCGGCAGGATGAACTATGGCTACACCTTC.

The V and J genes are TRBV5-1 and TRBJ1-1, with TRBD1 identical over 7 bases. The ends lost 4 bases at V and 4 bases at J; junction bases unmatched: 4. The V gene's germline CDR1 is SGHRS and CDR2 YFSETQ. The CDR3 has 13 residues. DNA for the CDR3: TGCGCCAGCAGCATTGAGGGGGCCACTGAAGCTTTCTTT. Translated, it gives CASSIEGATEAFF.

The chain links TRBV28 to TRBJ1-1; D gene unclear. Germline assignment: CDR1 MDHEN and CDR2 SYDVKM. The ends were cut back, 5 bases at V and 0 bases at J, with 13 bases in the middle. The CDR3 has 15 residues. CDR3 amino acids: CASSQKFPMNTEAFF. DNA of the CDR3: TGTGCCAGCAGTCAGAAGTTCCCCATGAACACTGAAGCTTTCTTT. Using reference TRBV28 and TRBJ1-1 for the parts outside the CDR3, the full variable domain is DVKVTQSSRYLVKRTGEKVFLECVQDMDHENMFWYRQDPGLGLRLIYFSYDVKMKEKGDIPEGYSVSREKKERFSLILESASTNQTSMYLCASSQKFPMNTEAFFGQGTRLTVV.

The chain recombines TRBV10-3 with TRBJ1-2, with a weak D call TRBD1 (5 bases). Germline CDR1 reads ENHRY; CDR2 reads SYGVKD. V lost 0 bases and J lost 7, with 9 bases in between. This CDR3 comprises 13 residues. CDR3 DNA: TGTGCCATCAGTGAGTCGGGACTGGCTGGCTACACCTTC. It codes for CAISESGLAGYTF.

The chain couples TRBV5-4 to TRBJ1-5; D perhaps matches TRBD1 (6 bases). The V end lost 3 bases, the J end lost 5 bases, and 12 bases lay between the germline ends. This CDR3 comprises 14 residues. From germline, CDR1 is SGHNT and CDR2 YYREEE (reference sequence). The CDR3 DNA follows: TGTGCCAGCAGCTCAGGGGTGGGTGATCAGCCCCAGCATTTT. It yields the protein CASSSGVGDQPQHF.

This sequence joins TRBV6-5 and TRBJ2-7; D is unclear. Deletions cut 0 bases from V and 0 bases from J, with 9 bases between. The germline V gene encodes CDR1 MNHEY and CDR2 SVGAGI. There are 15 residues in the CDR3. CDR3 sequence: CASSYSIPVSYEQYF. Written as DNA, the CDR3 is TGTGCCAGCAGTTACTCGATACCGGTCTCCTACGAGCAGTACTTC.

The chain links TRBV29-1 to TRBJ2-2; 11 bases are a match to TRBD2. Germline V gene data show CDR1 as SQVTM and CDR2 as ANQGSEA. This CDR3 region has 15 residues. With 7 bases clipped from V and 0 bases from J, the junction kept 4 bases outside the gene matches. Here the CDR3 reads CSAVAGGPNTGELFF. The DNA of the CDR3 is TGCAGCGCTGTAGCGGGAGGGCCGAACACCGGGGAGCTGTTTTTT.

The rearrangement links TRBV4-1 to TRBJ2-7, with D maybe TRBD2 (5 bases). The CDR3 spans 16 residues. Looked up from germline, CDR1 is MGHRA and CDR2 is YSYEKL. V was shortened by 0 bases and J by 3 bases, with 15 bases between the two germline ends. CDR3: CASSQDMWEFVYEQYF. In nucleotides, the CDR3 is TGCGCCAGCAGCCAAGATATGTGGGAGTTCGTCTACGAGCAGTACTTC.